A selection of T cell receptor beta chains follows, all from one sample in a study of CD8 T cells in ankylosing spondylitis. TCRdb re-called the 5' RACE reads with MiXCR, one entry per CDR3 protein. The repertoire consists of some 85,000 distinct CDR3 sequences, with about 8.1% occurring once and the leading ten covering 25% to 35%. Sequencing used blood, either unsorted or a sorted T cell fraction (not recorded which). The receptor source for this set is a male donor with ankylosing spondylitis. Both conserved end residues are part of each CDR3. A D gene is named only where the DNA matches it firmly. Only part of the rows carry a size: once, few, many, or a class if the clone is expanded.

>13|many|TRBD1|TRBV7-9|TRBJ1-1
TGTGCCAGCAGCCCGGGACAGGGGGTTGGAGCTTTCTTT
CASSPGQGVGAFF
>15|NA|NA|TRBV4-1|TRBJ1-4
TGCGCCAGCAGAACAAGGCCCCCCGAGAGGGAAAAACTGTTTTTT
CASRTRPPEREKLFF
>15|many|TRBD1|TRBV4-1|TRBJ1-1
TGCGCCAGCAGCCAGACCCTGACAGGGGCCACTGAAGCTTTCTTT
CASSQTLTGATEAFF
>15|many|TRBD2|TRBV9|TRBJ2-7
TGTGCCAGCAGCGTAGGGCTAGCGGGAAACTACGAGCAGTACTTC
CASSVGLAGNYEQYF
>16|many|TRBD2|TRBV2|TRBJ2-3
TGTGCCAGCAGTGATCAGCGGGACTCCCCCTCGGGTACGCAGTATTTT
CASSDQRDSPSGTQYF
>14|NA|TRBD1|TRBV5-4|TRBJ2-7
TGTGCCAGCAGCTCTTCCGGGACAGATTACGAGCAGTACTTC
CASSSSGTDYEQYF
>13|NA|NA|TRBV5-4|TRBJ2-1
TGTGCCAGCAGCTTCAGAGTCTCCAATGAGCAGTTCTTC
CASSFRVSNEQFF
>13|NA|NA|TRBV7-9|TRBJ1-4
TGTGCCACAGCGGTCGGGCTTAATGAAAAACTGTTTTTT
CATAVGLNEKLFF
>16|few|NA|TRBV19|TRBJ1-5
TGTGCCAGTAGTATTCTGGATTCCCGTGGCAATCAGCCCCAGCATTTT
CASSILDSRGNQPQHF
>14|many|NA|TRBV12-3/TRBV12-4|TRBJ2-7
TGTGCCAGCCAACAGCTATGGGGCGCGGGTGAGCAGTACTTC
CASQQLWGAGEQYF
>17|NA|NA|TRBV12-2|TRBJ1-2
TGTGCAAGTCGCAGAAACCCGCAGGGGGCGCCTAACTATGGCTACACCTTC
CASRRNPQGAPNYGYTF
>12|many|TRBD1|TRBV4-1|TRBJ2-1
TGCGCCAGCAGCCAAGAGGGGACAGGGGCGTTCTTC
CASSQEGTGAFF
>15|few|TRBD1|TRBV7-9|TRBJ1-2
TGTGCCAGCAGCGAGGGGGACAGAGCTAACTATGGCTACACCTTC
CASSEGDRANYGYTF
>14|NA|NA|TRBV15|TRBJ2-2
TGTGCCACCACCCCTCGTTGGATCACCGGGGAGCTGTTTTTT
CATTPRWITGELFF
>18|NA|TRBD2|TRBV15|TRBJ2-5
TGTGCCACCAGCAGATGGGACCAACTAGCGGGAGGGCAAGAGACCCAGTACTTC
CATSRWDQLAGGQETQYF
>14|few|NA|TRBV10-3|TRBJ1-2
TGTGCCATCAGTGGGGGGGACGTTCTCTATGGCTACACCTTC
CAISGGDVLYGYTF
>13|NA|NA|TRBV4-1|TRBJ1-1
TGCGCCAGCAGCCAGCATACAGGGTTTGAAGCTTTCTTT
CASSQHTGFEAFF
>15|few|TRBD1|TRBV2|TRBJ1-4
TGTGCCAGCAGCGATAGTGGGACAGGGAATGAAAAACTGTTTTTT
CASSDSGTGNEKLFF
>18|many|TRBD2|TRBV28|TRBJ2-3
TGTGCCAGCAGCCGTCACGGGACTAGCGGGAGTGCAACAGATACGCAGTATTTT
CASSRHGTSGSATDTQYF
>16|NA|TRBD1|TRBV24-1|TRBJ2-2
TGTGCCACCAGTGACTGGACAGGGGATGGCACCGGGGAGCTGTTTTTT
CATSDWTGDGTGELFF
>17|NA|NA|TRBV7-2|TRBJ2-1
TGTGCCAGCAGCTTCTTTGGGCGGCAGAGCTCCTACAATGAGCAGTTCTTC
CASSFFGRQSSYNEQFF
>8|many|NA|TRBV12-3/TRBV12-4|TRBJ2-3
TGTGTAACAGATACGCAGTATTTT
CVTDTQYF
>15|many|TRBD2|TRBV15|TRBJ2-5
TGTGCCACCAGCCTTGGGCGGGGGGTTCAAGAGACCCAGTACTTC
CATSLGRGVQETQYF
>14|many|TRBD2|TRBV12-3/TRBV12-4|TRBJ2-1
TGTGCCAGCGACGGGACTAGCGGGATCCGGGAGCAGTTCTTC
CASDGTSGIREQFF
>13|many|TRBD1|TRBV29-1|TRBJ2-7
TGCAGCGTGCAGACAGGGAACTCCTACGAGCAGTACTTC
CSVQTGNSYEQYF
>17|few|NA|TRBV11-2|TRBJ2-1
TGTGCCAGCAGCTTAGTCGCCCGGGGCGGGACCTACAATGAGCAGTTCTTC
CASSLVARGGTYNEQFF
>10|many|NA|TRBV12-3/TRBV12-4|TRBJ2-1
TGTGCCAGCGGGAGCAATGAGCAGTTCTTC
CASGSNEQFF
>14|few|NA|TRBV29-1|TRBJ1-1
TGCAGCGTTGATTCCAGGGGTGAAATCACTGAAGCTTTCTTT
CSVDSRGEITEAFF
>15|many|TRBD1|TRBV10-3|TRBJ1-1
TGTGCCATCAGTGAGTCGGGACAGGGGCGGACTGAAGCTTTCTTT
CAISESGQGRTEAFF
>15|many|NA|TRBV14|TRBJ1-2
TGTGCCAGCAGCCAAGATTGGACCGCTAACTATGGCTACACCTTC
CASSQDWTANYGYTF
>15|NA|NA|TRBV10-2|TRBJ2-4
TGCGCCAGCAGTGATTCAGGGTATATCAAAAACATTCAGTACTTC
CASSDSGYIKNIQYF
>15|many|NA|TRBV12-3/TRBV12-4|TRBJ1-2
TGTGCCAGCAGTTTGGGGGCACCCGGATTTTATGGCTACACCTTC
CASSLGAPGFYGYTF
>16|few|NA|TRBV7-9|TRBJ2-2
TGTGCCAGCAGCCAATGGGACGGCGCGAACACCGGGGAGCTGTTTTTT
CASSQWDGANTGELFF
>14|few|TRBD2|TRBV2|TRBJ2-2
TGTGCCAGCAGTGATGGTAGCGGGACCGGGGAGCTGTTTTTT
CASSDGSGTGELFF
>16|few|TRBD1|TRBV12-3/TRBV12-4|TRBJ2-2
TGTGCCAGCACCGAGACAGGGGAGGAGAACACCGGGGAGCTGTTTTTT
CASTETGEENTGELFF
>16|once|TRBD2|TRBV12-5|TRBJ2-1
TGTGCTAGTGGTTCGCTACTAGCGGGGGCGTACAATGAGCAGTTCTTC
CASGSLLAGAYNEQFF
>15|many|NA|TRBV7-8|TRBJ2-1
TGTGCCAGCAGCTTAGCGACAGGAGCCTCCAATGAGCAGTTCTTC
CASSLATGASNEQFF
>15|few|TRBD1|TRBV27|TRBJ1-1
TGTGCCAGCAGTTTCGCCGGGACAGGGGGCACTGAAGCTTTCTTT
CASSFAGTGGTEAFF
>13|NA|NA|TRBV4-2|TRBJ1-2
TGTGCCAGCAGCCAGGGAGGGAACTATGGCTACACCTTC
CASSQGGNYGYTF
>13|many|TRBD1|TRBV27|TRBJ2-1
TGTGCCAGCAGAGCCGGGACAGGGCATGAGCAGTTCTTC
CASRAGTGHEQFF
>18|many|TRBD2|TRBV29-1|TRBJ2-1
TGCAGCGGGGAAGGACTAGCGGGAGGGCATCTCTATAACAATGAGCAGTTCTTC
CSGEGLAGGHLYNNEQFF
>14|few|NA|TRBV27|TRBJ2-1
TGTGCCAGCAGTTTAGGCGGGCCGTGGAATGAGCAGTTCTTC
CASSLGGPWNEQFF
>13|few|NA|TRBV5-5|TRBJ1-2
TGTGCCAGCAGCCGAGGGGCCTCCTATGGCTACACCTTC
CASSRGASYGYTF
>18|many|NA|TRBV11-2|TRBJ2-4
TGTGCCAGCAGCTTCCCCCCGGAGGGGAACTTAGCCAAAAACATTCAGTACTTC
CASSFPPEGNLAKNIQYF
>20|NA|TRBD1|TRBV11-2|TRBJ2-7
TGTGCCAGCAGCTTATTTCATCCGGGACAGGGGACCAACATTTCCTACGAGCAGTACTTC
CASSLFHPGQGTNISYEQYF
>12|NA|TRBD1|TRBV24-1|TRBJ1-5
TGTGCCGCCGGGACAGGGAATCAGCCCCAGCATTTT
CAAGTGNQPQHF
>15|NA|NA|TRBV7-2|TRBJ2-3
TGTGCCAGCAGCTCAAATATCGGTATTGAAGATACGCAGTATTTT
CASSSNIGIEDTQYF
>13|few|NA|TRBV7-8|TRBJ1-1
TGTGCCAGCAGCTTAGTAGGGACCGTCGAAGCTTTCTTT
CASSLVGTVEAFF
>12|NA|NA|TRBV7-2|TRBJ2-1
TGTGCCAGCAGCTTCCCCGGCGATGAGCAGTTCTTC
CASSFPGDEQFF
>12|many|NA|TRBV27|TRBJ1-2
TGTGCCAGCAAAGCAGGGCCCTATGGCTACACCTTC
CASKAGPYGYTF
>13|NA|NA|TRBV11-2|TRBJ2-3
TGTGCCAGCAGCTTTCCCCCAGGAGATACGCAGTATTTT
CASSFPPGDTQYF
>16|few|TRBD1|TRBV20-1|TRBJ2-1
TGCAGTGCTCCTGGGATGGACAGGAATCGTTTGAGTGAGCAGTTCTTC
CSAPGMDRNRLSEQFF
>12|many|NA|TRBV24-1|TRBJ1-1
TGTGCCACCAGTGACATCGGGGGGCTGGCTTTCTTT
CATSDIGGLAFF
>13|many|NA|TRBV12-3/TRBV12-4|TRBJ2-1
TGTGCCAGCAGTTTAGTCAGAAACAATGAGCAGTTCTTC
CASSLVRNNEQFF